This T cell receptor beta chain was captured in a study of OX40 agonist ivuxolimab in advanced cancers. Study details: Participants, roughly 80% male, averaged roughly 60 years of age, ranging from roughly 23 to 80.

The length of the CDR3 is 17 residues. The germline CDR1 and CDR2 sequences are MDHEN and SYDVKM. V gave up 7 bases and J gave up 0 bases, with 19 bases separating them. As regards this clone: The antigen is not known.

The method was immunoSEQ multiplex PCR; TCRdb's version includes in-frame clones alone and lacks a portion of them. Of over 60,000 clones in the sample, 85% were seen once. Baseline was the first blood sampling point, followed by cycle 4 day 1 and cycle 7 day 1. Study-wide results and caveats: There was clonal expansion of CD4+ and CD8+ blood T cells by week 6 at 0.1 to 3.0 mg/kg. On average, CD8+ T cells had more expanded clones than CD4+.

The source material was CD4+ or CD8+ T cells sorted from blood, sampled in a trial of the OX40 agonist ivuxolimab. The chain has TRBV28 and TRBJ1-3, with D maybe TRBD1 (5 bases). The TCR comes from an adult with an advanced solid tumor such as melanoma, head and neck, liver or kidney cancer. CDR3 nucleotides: TGTGCCAGCATCCCCGGGGCAGGCATCAACTCTGGAAACACCATATATTTT. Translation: CASIPGAGINSGNTIYF.